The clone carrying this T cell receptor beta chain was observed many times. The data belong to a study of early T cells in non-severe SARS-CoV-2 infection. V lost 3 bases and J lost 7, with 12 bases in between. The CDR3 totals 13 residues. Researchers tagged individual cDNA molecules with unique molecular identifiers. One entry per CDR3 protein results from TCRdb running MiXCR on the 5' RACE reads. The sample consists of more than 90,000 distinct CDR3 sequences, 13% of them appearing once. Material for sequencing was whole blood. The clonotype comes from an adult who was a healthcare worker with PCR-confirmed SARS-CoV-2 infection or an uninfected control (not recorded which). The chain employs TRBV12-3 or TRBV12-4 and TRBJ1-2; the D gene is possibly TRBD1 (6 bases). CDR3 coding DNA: TGTGCCAGCAGTTTTGAGGGGGAAAGTGGCTACACCTTC. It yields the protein CASSFEGESGYTF.